Reported below is one T cell receptor beta chain. The antigen remains unidentified. The sample is drawn from a study of shared clonotypes between healthy human individuals. The study's findings and limits: Generation probabilities of non-shared clonotypes were lower (relative to those shared by all four donors).

Sequencing was performed with immunoSEQ multiplex PCR; in TCRdb, only in-frame clones are kept and a portion is missing. The sample yields approximately 110,000 clones, about 70% seen once. Trimming took 7 bases from V and 1 from J, leaving 13 bases between them. The CDR3 contains 15 residues. CDR1 is MDHEN and CDR2 is SYDVKM in the germline V gene. The sequenced sample was memory CD8+ T cells sorted from blood. Described subset: CD45RO+ cells pooled with CCR7-negative TemRA cells. The V gene is TRBV28, the J gene TRBJ2-2, with D perhaps TRBD1 or TRBD2 (5 bases each). This receptor was obtained from a woman under 40 in good health. CDR3 nucleotides: TGTGCCAGCACTCTGGGACCCCAGAACACCGGGGAGCTGTTTTTT. It translates to CASTLGPQNTGELFF.